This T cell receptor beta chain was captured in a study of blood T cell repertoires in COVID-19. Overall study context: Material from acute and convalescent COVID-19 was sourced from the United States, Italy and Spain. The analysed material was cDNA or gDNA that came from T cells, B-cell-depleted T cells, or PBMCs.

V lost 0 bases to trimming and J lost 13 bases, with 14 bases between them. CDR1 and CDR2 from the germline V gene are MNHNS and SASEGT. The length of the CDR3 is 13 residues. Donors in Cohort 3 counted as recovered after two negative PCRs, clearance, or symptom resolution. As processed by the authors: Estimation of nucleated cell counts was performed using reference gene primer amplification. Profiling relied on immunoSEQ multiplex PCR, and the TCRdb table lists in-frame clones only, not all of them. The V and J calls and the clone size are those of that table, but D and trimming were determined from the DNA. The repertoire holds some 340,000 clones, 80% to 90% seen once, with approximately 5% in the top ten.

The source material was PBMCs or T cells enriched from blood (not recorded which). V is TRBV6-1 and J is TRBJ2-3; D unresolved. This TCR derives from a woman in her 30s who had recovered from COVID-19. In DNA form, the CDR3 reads TGTGCCAGCAGTGAAGCTCGGGTACTTTGGGAGTATTTT. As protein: CASSEARVLWEYF.